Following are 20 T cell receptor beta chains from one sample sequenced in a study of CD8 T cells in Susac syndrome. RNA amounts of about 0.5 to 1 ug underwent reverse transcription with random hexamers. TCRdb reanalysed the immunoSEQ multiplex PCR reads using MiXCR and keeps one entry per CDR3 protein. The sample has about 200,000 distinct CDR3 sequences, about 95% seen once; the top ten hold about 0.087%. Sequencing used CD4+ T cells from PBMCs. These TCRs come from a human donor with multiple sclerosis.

The CDR3 bases are TGCAGTGCTAGGGGCGGTTGGAAGACCCAGTACTTC. Its protein product is CSARGGWKTQYF. This chain uses TRBV20-1 with TRBJ2-5; D is unresolved. Germline loops: CDR1 DFQATT, CDR2 SNEGSKA (reference sequence). The CDR3 covers 12 residues. V lost 3 bases, J lost 6 bases, and 11 bases lay in between.

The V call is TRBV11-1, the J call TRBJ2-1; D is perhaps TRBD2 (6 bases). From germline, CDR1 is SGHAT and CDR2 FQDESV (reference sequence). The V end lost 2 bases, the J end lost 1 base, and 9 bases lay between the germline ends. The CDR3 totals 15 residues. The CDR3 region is CASSLRGRSYNEQFF. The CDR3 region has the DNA TGTGCCAGCAGCTTACGGGGGAGGTCCTACAATGAGCAGTTCTTC.

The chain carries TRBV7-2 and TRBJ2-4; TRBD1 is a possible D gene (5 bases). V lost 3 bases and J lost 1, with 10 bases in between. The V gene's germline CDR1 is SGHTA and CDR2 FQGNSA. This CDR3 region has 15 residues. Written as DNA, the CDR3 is TGTGCCAGCAGCTTCAGGGAAGGTGCCAAAAACATTCAGTACTTC. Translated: CASSFREGAKNIQYF.

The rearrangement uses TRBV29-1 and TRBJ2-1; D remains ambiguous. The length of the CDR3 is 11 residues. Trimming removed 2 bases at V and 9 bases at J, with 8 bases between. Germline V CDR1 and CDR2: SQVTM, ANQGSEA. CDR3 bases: TGCAGCGTTGAACTGGACCGTGAGCAGTTCTTC. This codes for CSVELDREQFF.

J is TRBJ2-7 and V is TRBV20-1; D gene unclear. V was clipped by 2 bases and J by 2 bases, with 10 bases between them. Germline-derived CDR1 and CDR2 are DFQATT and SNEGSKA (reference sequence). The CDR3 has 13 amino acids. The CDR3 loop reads CSARPDGAYEQYF. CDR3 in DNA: TGCAGTGCTAGACCGGACGGCGCCTACGAGCAGTACTTC.

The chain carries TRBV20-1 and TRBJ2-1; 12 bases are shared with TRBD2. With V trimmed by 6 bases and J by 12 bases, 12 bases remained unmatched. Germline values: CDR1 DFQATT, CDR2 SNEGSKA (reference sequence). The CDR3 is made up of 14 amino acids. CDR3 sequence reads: CSASTSGRTPRQFF. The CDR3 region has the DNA TGCAGTGCCTCCACTAGCGGGAGGACCCCTCGGCAGTTCTTC.

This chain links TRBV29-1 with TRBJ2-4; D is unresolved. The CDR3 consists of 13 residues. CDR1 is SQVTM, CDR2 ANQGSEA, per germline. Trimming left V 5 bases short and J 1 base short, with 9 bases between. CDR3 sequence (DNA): TGCAGCGTTAAAGTGGGGGCCAAAAACATTCAGTACTTC. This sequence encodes CSVKVGAKNIQYF. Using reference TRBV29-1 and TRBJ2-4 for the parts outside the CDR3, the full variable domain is SAVISQKPSRDICQRGTSLTIQCQVDSQVTMMFWYRQQPGQSLTLIATANQGSEATYESGFVIDKFPISRPNLTFSTLTVSNMSPEDSSIYLCSVKVGAKNIQYFGAGTRLSVL.

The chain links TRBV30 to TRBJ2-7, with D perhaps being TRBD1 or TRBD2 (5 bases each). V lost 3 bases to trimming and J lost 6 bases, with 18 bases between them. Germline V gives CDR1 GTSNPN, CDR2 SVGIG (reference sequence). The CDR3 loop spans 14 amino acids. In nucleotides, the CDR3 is TGTGCCTGGAGCTTTAATGACCTGAGGGGCGAGCAGTACTTC. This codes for CAWSFNDLRGEQYF.

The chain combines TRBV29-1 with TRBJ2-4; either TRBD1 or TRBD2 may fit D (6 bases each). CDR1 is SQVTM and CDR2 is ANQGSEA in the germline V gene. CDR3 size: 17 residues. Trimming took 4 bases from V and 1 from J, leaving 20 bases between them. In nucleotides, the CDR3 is TGCAGCGTTGCGCGGATGGCCGGGGGCACGGCCAAAAACATTCAGTACTTC. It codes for CSVARMAGGTAKNIQYF. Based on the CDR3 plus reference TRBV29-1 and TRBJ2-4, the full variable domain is SAVISQKPSRDICQRGTSLTIQCQVDSQVTMMFWYRQQPGQSLTLIATANQGSEATYESGFVIDKFPISRPNLTFSTLTVSNMSPEDSSIYLCSVARMAGGTAKNIQYFGAGTRLSVL.

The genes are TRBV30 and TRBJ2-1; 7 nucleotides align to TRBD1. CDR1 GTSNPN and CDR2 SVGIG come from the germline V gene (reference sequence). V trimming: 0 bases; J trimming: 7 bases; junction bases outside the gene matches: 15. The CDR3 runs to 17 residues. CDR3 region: CAWSVPAGKGAKNEQFF. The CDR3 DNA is TGTGCCTGGAGTGTTCCGGCTGGGAAGGGGGCTAAAAATGAGCAGTTCTTC.

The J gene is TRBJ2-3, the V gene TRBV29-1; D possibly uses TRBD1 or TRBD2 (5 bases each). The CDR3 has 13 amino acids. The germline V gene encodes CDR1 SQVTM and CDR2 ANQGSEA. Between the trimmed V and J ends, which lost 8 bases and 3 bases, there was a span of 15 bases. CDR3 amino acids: CSSPGGRTDTQYF. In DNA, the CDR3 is TGCAGCTCTCCTGGGGGTCGGACAGATACGCAGTATTTT.

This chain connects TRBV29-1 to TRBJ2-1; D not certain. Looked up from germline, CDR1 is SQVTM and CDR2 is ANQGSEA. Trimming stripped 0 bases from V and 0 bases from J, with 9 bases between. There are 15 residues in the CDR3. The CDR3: CSVEEGRSSYNEQFF. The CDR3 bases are TGCAGCGTTGAAGAGGGCAGAAGCTCCTACAATGAGCAGTTCTTC.

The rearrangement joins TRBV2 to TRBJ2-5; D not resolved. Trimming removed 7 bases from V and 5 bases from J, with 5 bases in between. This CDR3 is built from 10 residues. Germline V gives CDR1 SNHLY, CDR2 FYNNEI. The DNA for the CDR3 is TGTGCCAGCATCTGGGAGACCCAGTACTTC. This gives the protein CASIWETQYF. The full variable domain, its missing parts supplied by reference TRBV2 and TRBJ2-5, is EPEVTQTPSHQVTQMGQEVILRCVPISNHLYFYWYRQILGQKVEFLVSFYNNEISEKSEIFDDQFSVERPDGSNFTLKIRSTKLEDSAMYFCASIWETQYFGPGTRLLVL.

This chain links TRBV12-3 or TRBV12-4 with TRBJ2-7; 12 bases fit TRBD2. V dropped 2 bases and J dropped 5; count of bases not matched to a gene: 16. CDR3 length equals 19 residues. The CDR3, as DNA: TGTGCCAGCAGTTTAAGGGCTAGCGGGAGGGCCTCACGAGTCCACGAGCAGTACTTC. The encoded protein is CASSLRASGRASRVHEQYF.

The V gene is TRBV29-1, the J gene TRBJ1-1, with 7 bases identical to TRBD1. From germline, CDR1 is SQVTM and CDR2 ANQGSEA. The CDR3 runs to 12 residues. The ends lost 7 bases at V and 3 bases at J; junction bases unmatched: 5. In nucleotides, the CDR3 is TGCAGCGGGTCCAGGGGGGACACTGAAGCTTTCTTT. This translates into CSGSRGDTEAFF.

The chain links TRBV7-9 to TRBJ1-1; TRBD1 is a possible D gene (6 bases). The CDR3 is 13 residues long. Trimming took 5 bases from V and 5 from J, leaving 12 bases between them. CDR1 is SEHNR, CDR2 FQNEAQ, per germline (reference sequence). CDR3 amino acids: CASSQFRGTEAFF. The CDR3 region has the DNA TGTGCCAGCAGCCAATTCAGGGGAACTGAAGCTTTCTTT.

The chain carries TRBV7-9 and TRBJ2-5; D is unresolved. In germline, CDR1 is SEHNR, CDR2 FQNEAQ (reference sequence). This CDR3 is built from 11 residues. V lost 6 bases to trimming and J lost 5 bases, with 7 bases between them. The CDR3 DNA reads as TGTGCCAGCAGACCTATGGAGACCCAGTACTTC. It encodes CASRPMETQYF.

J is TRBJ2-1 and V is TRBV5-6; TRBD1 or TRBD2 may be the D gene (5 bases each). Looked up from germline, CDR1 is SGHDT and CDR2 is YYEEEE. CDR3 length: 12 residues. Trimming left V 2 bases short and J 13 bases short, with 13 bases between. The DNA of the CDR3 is TGTGCCAGCAGCTTACTACCGGGACCTCAGTTCTTC. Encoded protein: CASSLLPGPQFF.

CDR3 in amino acids: CASSRTDEPYEQYF. CDR3 DNA sequence: TGTGCCAGCAGCCGGACAGATGAACCTTACGAGCAGTACTTC. The V call is TRBV7-8, the J call TRBJ2-7, with D possibly matching TRBD1 (6 bases). CDR1 is SGHVS, CDR2 FQNEAQ, per germline. The V gene lost 5 bases and the J gene lost 4 bases, with 15 bases spanning the gap. CDR3 length: 14 residues.

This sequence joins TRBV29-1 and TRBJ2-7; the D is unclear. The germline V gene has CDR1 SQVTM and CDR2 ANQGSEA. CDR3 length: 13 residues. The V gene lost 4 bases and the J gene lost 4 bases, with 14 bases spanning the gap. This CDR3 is CSVVQGLNYEQYF. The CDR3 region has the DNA TGCAGCGTTGTTCAAGGGCTAAATTACGAGCAGTACTTC.